The 18 T cell receptor beta chains below all came from one sample that was sequenced in a study of early stage breast cancer tumors. The repertoire was sequenced with immunoSEQ multiplex PCR; TCRdb's copy has only in-frame clones and lacks some. This table has approximately 52,000 clones, about 80% appearing once. Specimen: blood. These receptors were obtained from a person aged 45 to 59 with breast cancer.

CDR3 DNA: TGCGCCAGCAGCGTTGTCGGGACGGACTATGGCTACACCTTC. Its translation: CASSVVGTDYGYTF. The chain carries TRBV5-1 and TRBJ1-2, with D possibly being TRBD1 (5 bases). The CDR3 is 14 amino acids. The germline V and J ends were trimmed by 4 bases and 3 bases, with 13 bases remaining between them. In germline, CDR1 is SGHRS, CDR2 YFSETQ.

The chain combines TRBV7-2 with TRBJ2-7, with 9 bases fitting TRBD2. CDR1 is SGHTA, CDR2 FQGNSA, per germline. The length of the CDR3 is 16 residues. Unmatched junction bases numbered 10, after V lost 2 bases and J lost 5 bases. The CDR3 DNA sequence: TGTGCCAGCAGCTTACTAGGCCTAGCGGGACTCCACGAGCAGTACTTC. Translated, it gives CASSLLGLAGLHEQYF.

The J gene is TRBJ2-1, the V gene TRBV4-3; possible D gene TRBD2, 6 bases. The CDR3 consists of 16 residues. V lost 1 base and J 4 bases, leaving 14 bases between the germline ends. Germline assignment: CDR1 LGHNA and CDR2 YSLEER. The CDR3 spells CASSQVGGIKYNEQFF. The CDR3 nucleotides read TGCGCCAGCAGCCAAGTCGGAGGGATAAAGTACAATGAGCAGTTCTTC.

The chain combines TRBV1 with TRBJ2-1; the DNA was not compared with TRBD2, the D call given in the table. TRBV1 has pseudogene status. This CDR3 is built from 16 residues. CDR3 DNA sequence: TGCACCAGCAGCCAAACTAGCGGGAGTAAAAACAATGAGCAGTTCTTC. As protein: CTSSQTSGSKNNEQFF.

This chain connects TRBV11-1 to TRBJ2-7; a possible D gene is TRBD1 (5 bases). Looked up from germline, CDR1 is SGHAT and CDR2 is FQDESV (reference sequence). Trimming took 4 bases from V and 2 from J, leaving 18 bases between them. There are 16 residues in the CDR3. CDR3 loop: CASSSYRLGRTYEQYF. The CDR3 region has the DNA TGTGCCAGCAGCTCATACCGGCTGGGGCGGACCTACGAGCAGTACTTC.

This clone was counted between two and nine times. The chain is built from TRBV9 and TRBJ1-6, with no clear D. Germline V CDR1 and CDR2: SGDLS, YYNGEE. V lost 0 bases and J 11 bases, leaving 6 bases between the germline ends. The CDR3 is 12 residues long. CDR3 nucleotides: TGTGCCAGCAGCGTAGTAGGGCCACCCCTCCACTTT. Translated, it gives CASSVVGPPLHF. The full variable domain, rest sourced from reference TRBV9 and TRBJ1-6, is DSGVTQTPKHLITATGQRVTLRCSPRSGDLSVYWYQQSLDQGLQFLIQYYNGEERAKGNILERFSAQQFPDLHSELNLSSLELGDSALYFCASSVVGPPLHFGNGTRLTVT.

This clone was picked up one time. The rearrangement links TRBV19 to TRBJ2-7, with TRBD1 identical over 9 bases. The J segment lost 2 bases and the V segment lost 4 bases, leaving 12 bases of the junction unmatched. The germline V gene encodes CDR1 LNHDA and CDR2 SQIVND (reference sequence). The CDR3 contains 17 residues. This chain's CDR3 is CASSTRRQGVNTYEQYF. CDR3 DNA sequence: TGTGCCAGTAGTACCCGACGACAGGGGGTTAACACCTACGAGCAGTACTTC. Full variable domain (remainder filled in from reference TRBV19 and TRBJ2-7): DGGITQSPKYLFRKEGQNVTLSCEQNLNHDAMYWYRQDPGQGLRLIYYSQIVNDFQKGDIAEGYSVSREKKESFPLTVTSAQKNPTAFYLCASSTRRQGVNTYEQYFGPGTRLTVT.

V usage is TRBV30 and J usage is TRBJ1-5; 8 positions match TRBD1. The CDR3 has 13 amino acids. V lost 2 bases, J lost 7 bases, and 4 bases stayed unmatched. Looked up from germline, CDR1 is GTSNPN and CDR2 is SVGIG (reference sequence). The CDR3 spells CAWSRQGAQPQHF. CDR3 in DNA: TGTGCCTGGAGTCGGCAGGGGGCCCAGCCCCAGCATTTT.

The V call is TRBV7-2, the J call TRBJ2-5; 13 bases fit TRBD2. The CDR3 is 15 residues long. The germline V gene has CDR1 SGHTA and CDR2 FQGNSA. V shed 0 bases, J shed 13 bases, and the junction held 8 bases outside the gene matches. Written as DNA, the CDR3 is TGTGCCAGCAGCTTAGCCCAGACTAGCGGGGGGCCACCGTACTTC. Its protein is CASSLAQTSGGPPYF.

The chain is built from TRBV6-5 and TRBJ1-1; D is unresolved. CDR1 and CDR2 (germline): MNHEY, SVGAGI. The CDR3 length is 13 residues. Trimming removed 6 bases at V and 4 bases at J, with 12 bases between. CDR3 coding DNA: TGTGCCAGCAGCTCTGGGCGGGGCACTGAAGCTTTCTTT. The encoded protein is CASSSGRGTEAFF.

The chain has TRBV7-9 and TRBJ2-7, with 11 nucleotides matching TRBD1. Germline V lookup: CDR1 SEHNR, CDR2 FQNEAQ (reference sequence). V gave up 5 bases and J gave up 4 bases; unmatched junction bases: 4. The CDR3 spans 14 residues. The CDR3 sequence: CASSTGQGAYEQYF. CDR3 in DNA: TGTGCCAGCAGCACTGGACAGGGGGCGTACGAGCAGTACTTC.

This clone has just one count. J is TRBJ1-1 and V is TRBV28, with D uncertain. The CDR3 is 15 residues long. With 3 bases removed from V and 1 base from J, the gap between germline ends came to 12 bases. The V gene's germline CDR1 is MDHEN and CDR2 SYDVKM. The CDR3, as DNA: TGTGCCAGCAGTTTTCCCGCAGTGGGGAACACTGAAGCTTTCTTT. Translation gives CASSFPAVGNTEAFF. The full variable domain, rest sourced from reference TRBV28 and TRBJ1-1, is DVKVTQSSRYLVKRTGEKVFLECVQDMDHENMFWYRQDPGLGLRLIYFSYDVKMKEKGDIPEGYSVSREKKERFSLILESASTNQTSMYLCASSFPAVGNTEAFFGQGTRLTVV.

In its sample, this clone was seen a few times. The V and J genes are TRBV7-2 and TRBJ1-1; weak D call: TRBD1 (6 bases). Looked up from germline, CDR1 is SGHTA and CDR2 is FQGNSA. The V gene lost 3 bases and the J gene lost 8 bases, with 13 bases spanning the gap. The CDR3 is 13 amino acids. This CDR3 is CASSFTQGTEAFF. CDR3 nucleotides: TGTGCCAGCAGCTTCACACAGGGTACGGAAGCTTTCTTT. The whole variable domain, remainder taken from reference TRBV7-2 and TRBJ1-1, is GAGVSQSPSNKVTEKGKDVELRCDPISGHTALYWYRQSLGQGLEFLIYFQGNSAPDKSGLPSDRFSAERTGGSVSTLTIQRTQQEDSAVYLCASSFTQGTEAFFGQGTRLTVV.

The V gene is TRBV11-2, the J gene TRBJ1-1, with D unresolved. The germline CDR1 and CDR2 sequences are SGHAT and FQNNGV. The CDR3 spans 14 residues. Trimming left V 1 base short and J 5 bases short, with 11 bases between. The CDR3 protein is CASSLGGVLTEAFF. In DNA, the CDR3 is TGTGCCAGCAGCTTAGGTGGGGTTCTGACTGAAGCTTTCTTT. The full variable domain, completed using reference TRBV11-2 and TRBJ1-1, is EAGVAQSPRYKIIEKRQSVAFWCNPISGHATLYWYQQILGQGPKLLIQFQNNGVVDDSQLPKDRFSAERLKGVDSTLKIQPAKLEDSAVYLCASSLGGVLTEAFFGQGTRLTVV.

V is TRBV5-1 and J is TRBJ1-6, with TRBD1 identical over 10 bases. CDR3 length: 16 residues. Germline lookup yields CDR1 SGHRS and CDR2 YFSETQ. Unmatched junction bases numbered 4, after V lost 0 bases and J lost 7 bases. The CDR3 nucleotides are TGCGCCAGCAGCTTGGGGGGACAGGGGCAAAATTCACCCCTCCACTTT. Protein sequence: CASSLGGQGQNSPLHF.

This CDR3 is CASSVDTKGNQPQHF. The CDR3, as DNA: TGTGCCAGTAGTGTCGACACTAAGGGAAATCAGCCCCAGCATTTT. This chain joins TRBV19 and TRBJ1-5, with D uncertain. The CDR3 spans 15 residues. V was shortened by 5 bases and J by 4 bases, with 15 bases between the two germline ends. Germline assignment: CDR1 LNHDA and CDR2 SQIVND (reference sequence).

This chain connects TRBV11-3 to TRBJ2-7; 8 bases are shared with TRBD1. The CDR3 has 12 amino acids. Trimming cost V 5 bases and J 7 bases; bases outside gene matches: 4. From germline, CDR1 is SGHNT and CDR2 YENEEA. The CDR3 nucleotides are TGTGCCAGCAGCCAGGGGGCGGGGGAGCAGTACTTC. Translated: CASSQGAGEQYF.

This clone has a single count. The CDR3 nucleotides read TGTGCCAGCTCACCAGTCCCTAGCCCTAGCTCCTACGAGCAGTACTTC. Protein product: CASSPVPSPSSYEQYF. The chain recombines TRBV18 with TRBJ2-7; tentative D call: TRBD2 (5 bases). CDR1 KGHSH and CDR2 LQKENI come from the germline V gene. V was shortened by 2 bases and J by 0 bases, with 14 bases between the two germline ends. There are 16 residues in the CDR3.